What follows describes a single T cell receptor beta chain. Its antigen is currently unknown. Other DNA sequences of this sample code for an identical CDR3. As handled by the study authors: Filtering of immunoSEQ junctional sequences could not match full-length read filtering. Method: immunoSEQ multiplex PCR; TCRdb's copy keeps in-frame clones and lacks some. That table gives V, J and clone size, and the DNA gave D and trimming. This sample carries millions of clones, 85% to 95% of them seen once, and the ten largest clones take 0.13%. This specimen comes from a study of shared clonotypes between healthy human individuals. This CDR3 has 14 residues. V gave up 5 bases and J gave up 5 bases; unmatched junction bases: 8. CDR1 and CDR2 from the germline V gene are SEHNR and FQNEAQ (reference sequence). Study-wide findings and caveats: Shared clonotypes: approximately 5.3% naive CD4, roughly 3.8% naive CD8, roughly 2.4% memory CD4, roughly 0.4% memory CD8. Genetic and exposure-history diversity was limited by the few donors. Naive subsets generally had larger estimated richness than memory subsets.

The specimen was naive CD4+ T cells sorted from blood. Specified subset: CD45RA+ positively selected. The sequence derives from a man in his late teens or twenties in good health. The V call is TRBV7-9, the J call TRBJ1-1, with TRBD1 matching over 7 bases. Here the CDR3 DNA reads TGTGCCAGCAGCCCCCGACAGGGTGGGACTGAAGCTTTCTTT. Its protein is CASSPRQGGTEAFF.